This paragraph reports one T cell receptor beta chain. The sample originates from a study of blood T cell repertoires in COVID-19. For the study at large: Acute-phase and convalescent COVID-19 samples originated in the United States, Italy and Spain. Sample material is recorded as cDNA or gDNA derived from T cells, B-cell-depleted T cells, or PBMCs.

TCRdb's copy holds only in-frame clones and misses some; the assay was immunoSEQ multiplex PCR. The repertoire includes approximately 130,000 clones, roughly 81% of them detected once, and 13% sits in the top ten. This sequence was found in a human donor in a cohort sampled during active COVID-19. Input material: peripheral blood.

CDR3 sequence reads: CASSQDRGVGYGYTF. The CDR3 nucleotides read TGCGCCAGCAGCCAAGATCGGGGGGTCGGATACGGCTACACCTTC. This chain joins TRBV4-1 and TRBJ1-2; tentatively, D is TRBD1 (5 bases). The germline V and J ends were trimmed by 0 bases and 8 bases, with 16 bases remaining between them. The germline V gene encodes CDR1 MGHRA and CDR2 YSYEKL. The CDR3 has 15 residues.